This TCR beta chain was profiled in a study of identifying expanded T cells in peripheral blood. Deletions cut 11 bases from V and 6 bases from J, with 17 bases between. Germline-derived CDR1 and CDR2 are MNHEY and SMNVEV (reference sequence). This CDR3 comprises 12 residues. Libraries were prepared by immunoSEQ multiplex PCR; TCRdb keeps only in-frame clonotypes and omits some of them. The table has roughly 100,000 clones, 88% seen once. This TCR derives from a person between 18 and 70 years old in good health. The V gene is TRBV27, the J gene TRBJ2-7; D gene ambiguous. The sample consisted of blood. CDR3: CAGSRTVSEQYF. The CDR3 nucleotides are TGTGCCGGCTCAAGGACCGTCTCCGAGCAGTACTTC.